The clone carrying this T cell receptor (beta chain) was recorded many times. Its antigen is unidentified. Each single cDNA molecule received a unique molecular identifier. One entry per CDR3 protein, called by TCRdb with MiXCR from the 5' RACE reads. The sample carries about 23,000 distinct CDR3 sequences, around 4.8% recorded once. The source of the sample is a study of early T cells in non-severe SARS-CoV-2 infection. Background on the study: Chains from this unsorted whole-blood bulk RNA could not be paired.

Germline V gene sequence: CDR1 SGHVS, CDR2 FQNEAQ. The CDR3 runs 12 residues. V was shortened by 5 bases and J by 5 bases, with 9 bases between the two germline ends. The study, taken as a whole, reports: VDJdb-based matching was biased toward anti-spike CD8 responses and missed private and CD4 specificities.

V gene TRBV7-8 combines with J gene TRBJ1-1, with D maybe TRBD1 (6 bases). Sequences were obtained from whole blood. This clonotype was sampled from an adult who was a healthcare worker with PCR-confirmed SARS-CoV-2 infection or an uninfected control (not recorded which). The CDR3 spells CASSQRGTEAFF. The DNA for the CDR3 is TGTGCCAGCAGCCAAAGGGGGACTGAAGCTTTCTTT.